Following are 19 T cell receptor beta chains from one sample sequenced in a study of T cell responses to AZD1222 COVID-19 vaccine. Method: immunoSEQ multiplex PCR; TCRdb's copy keeps in-frame clones and lacks some. Among roughly 180,000 clones listed, roughly 94% were seen once. The sample was peripheral blood, taken 28 days after the second AZD1222 dose. The receptors come from an adult who received the AZD1222 COVID-19 vaccine.

This clone appeared once. The chain has TRBV28 and TRBJ2-7; 9 bases map to TRBD1. J lost 2 bases, V lost 7 bases, and 9 bases had no gene match. This CDR3 is 15 amino acids long. Germline-derived CDR1 and CDR2 are MDHEN and SYDVKM. For the CDR3, the DNA is TGTGCCAGCACTTACAGGGGGCGGTCTACCTACGAGCAGTACTTC. As protein: CASTYRGRSTYEQYF.

The chain employs TRBV6-1 and TRBJ2-1; D remains ambiguous. Germline CDR1 is MNHNS and CDR2 is SASEGT. There are 11 residues in the CDR3. Trimming shortened V by 2 bases and J by 9 bases, and 5 bases separated the two germline ends. CDR3 amino acids: CASSEWGEQFF. CDR3 bases: TGTGCCAGCAGTGAATGGGGTGAGCAGTTCTTC.

This clone was observed a single time. The chain uses TRBV2 and TRBJ1-1; no firm D call. V shed 6 bases and J shed 7 bases, with 9 bases lying between them. Per germline, CDR1 SNHLY and CDR2 FYNNEI. This CDR3 spans 11 amino acids. The CDR3 DNA is TGTGCCAGCAGCCCAATGGGTGAAGCTTTCTTT. Translation: CASSPMGEAFF.

V gene TRBV19 combines with J gene TRBJ1-3; TRBD1 matches at 10 bases. The CDR3 runs 18 residues. V lost 5 bases, J lost 0 bases, and 10 bases stayed unmatched. The germline CDR1 and CDR2 sequences are LNHDA and SQIVND (reference sequence). CDR3 sequence: CASSLETGGSFSGNTIYF. CDR3 in DNA: TGTGCCAGTAGTTTGGAGACAGGGGGCTCCTTCTCTGGAAACACCATATATTTT. The whole variable domain, filled in from reference TRBV19 and TRBJ1-3, reads DGGITQSPKYLFRKEGQNVTLSCEQNLNHDAMYWYRQDPGQGLRLIYYSQIVNDFQKGDIAEGYSVSREKKESFPLTVTSAQKNPTAFYLCASSLETGGSFSGNTIYFGEGSWLTVV.

The count of this clone is one. This rearrangement joins TRBV27 to TRBJ1-6, with D possibly matching TRBD1 (6 bases). Germline CDR1 and CDR2: MNHEY and SMNVEV (reference sequence). Trimming took 6 bases from V and 4 from J, leaving 13 bases between them. The CDR3 runs 15 residues. CDR3 DNA sequence: TGTGCCAGCAGAACTGAACAGGGTTATAATTCACCCCTCCACTTT. It translates to CASRTEQGYNSPLHF.

The J gene is TRBJ2-7, the V gene TRBV6-5; the match to TRBD1 covers 7 bases. The CDR3 is made up of 14 amino acids. From germline, CDR1 is MNHEY and CDR2 SVGAGI. The V segment lost 6 bases and the J segment 6 bases; nucleotides outside the gene matches: 11. The CDR3 nucleotides read TGTGCCAGCAGGACTCGACAGGGTGTGGGCGAGCAGTACTTC. Residues: CASRTRQGVGEQYF.

V usage is TRBV9 and J usage is TRBJ2-1; D remains unclear. Germline V gene data show CDR1 as SGDLS and CDR2 as YYNGEE. Trimming took off 7 bases at V and 9 bases at J, with 17 bases between the two ends. This CDR3 has 13 amino acids. The CDR3 coding sequence is TGTGCCAGCTCGAGTACCCTAGTAACTGAGCAGTTCTTC. Translated, it gives CASSSTLVTEQFF.

In this sample, this clone turned up once. The V and J genes are TRBV11-1 and TRBJ1-1, with D possibly TRBD1 on 5 matching bases. The germline V gene encodes CDR1 SGHAT and CDR2 FQDESV (reference sequence). The CDR3 length is 14 residues. V was clipped by 3 bases and J by 7 bases, with 15 bases between them. The CDR3 region is CASSFPGVKVEAFF. DNA for the CDR3: TGTGCCAGCAGCTTTCCGGGGGTTAAAGTTGAAGCTTTCTTT.

The chain recombines TRBV27 with TRBJ1-1, with D uncertain. Germline assignment: CDR1 MNHEY and CDR2 SMNVEV (reference sequence). CDR3 length: 13 amino acids. V lost 1 base and J lost 10, with 13 bases in between. The CDR3 sequence is CASSLWGSSRAFF. CDR3 nucleotide sequence: TGTGCCAGCAGTTTATGGGGTTCCTCGAGAGCTTTCTTT.

This sequence joins TRBV19 and TRBJ2-1; weak D call: TRBD2 (5 bases). The CDR3 is 16 residues long. V dropped 2 bases and J dropped 3 bases, with 14 bases sitting between them. The germline V gene has CDR1 LNHDA and CDR2 SQIVND (reference sequence). For the CDR3, the DNA is TGTGCCAGTAGTATAAGGGTCTCTGGGAGCTACAATGAGCAGTTCTTC. Translation gives CASSIRVSGSYNEQFF.

The CDR3 loop is CAWSRLAGYSYEQYF. The CDR3 coding sequence is TGTGCCTGGAGTAGACTAGCGGGTTACTCCTACGAGCAGTACTTC. V usage is TRBV30 and J usage is TRBJ2-7; 10 bases line up with TRBD2. Per germline, CDR1 GTSNPN and CDR2 SVGIG (reference sequence). The CDR3 is 15 amino acids. After removal of 2 bases from V and 0 bases from J, the junction contained 4 bases not matched to a gene.

The J gene is TRBJ1-6, the V gene TRBV3-1 (or the pseudogene TRBV3-2), with TRBD1 identical over 7 bases. Germline trimming cut 2 bases from V and 7 bases from J; bases unmatched to any gene: 8. CDR1 and CDR2 from the germline V gene are LGHDT and YNNKEL (reference sequence). The CDR3 sequence is 16 residues long. CDR3 nucleotide sequence: TGTGCCAGCAGCCAAACAGGGGCATCGCGGAATTCACCCCTCCACTTT. Protein: CASSQTGASRNSPLHF.

The chain joins TRBV5-4 to TRBJ2-2, with TRBD1 matching over 8 bases. Germline CDR1 and CDR2: SGHNT and YYREEE (reference sequence). Trimming cost V 3 bases and J 4 bases; bases outside gene matches: 5. This CDR3 spans 15 amino acids. CDR3: CASSSGTGFTGELFF. CDR3 in DNA: TGTGCCAGCAGCTCCGGGACAGGATTCACCGGGGAGCTGTTTTTT.

This rearrangement joins TRBV12-5 to TRBJ2-4; 9 positions match TRBD1. Trimming cost V 6 bases and J 4 bases; bases outside gene matches: 10. Looked up from germline, CDR1 is LGHNT and CDR2 is FRNRAP. The CDR3 is 16 amino acids. This CDR3 is CASGTAPGTGKNIQYF. CDR3 coding DNA: TGTGCTAGTGGGACCGCCCCCGGGACAGGGAAAAACATTCAGTACTTC.

This clone came up once. The rearrangement joins TRBV14 to TRBJ1-4; D is perhaps TRBD1 (5 bases). CDR1 SGHDN and CDR2 FVKESK come from the germline V gene. V lost 0 bases and J lost 8, with 10 bases in between. This CDR3 spans 14 amino acids. The CDR3 DNA reads TGTGCCAGCAGCCAAGAGGCAGGGAGAGAAAAACTGTTTTTT. Encoded protein: CASSQEAGREKLFF.

In this sample, this clone turned up once. The CDR3 loop is CASSSFPSGAYEQYF. The CDR3 coding sequence is TGTGCCAGCAGCTCCTTCCCTAGCGGGGCCTACGAGCAGTACTTC. This chain connects TRBV5-6 to TRBJ2-7; 9 bases agree with TRBD2. The CDR3 length is 15 residues. CDR1 SGHDT and CDR2 YYEEEE come from the germline V gene. V lost 3 bases and J lost 2; bases outside the gene matches: 6.

This chain links TRBV7-7 with TRBJ2-2; tentative D call: TRBD1 (5 bases). Germline loops: CDR1 SSHAT, CDR2 FNYEAQ (reference sequence). With 2 bases removed from V and 3 bases from J, the gap between germline ends came to 10 bases. This CDR3 region has 15 residues. CDR3 loop: CASSLQGLDTGELFF. The CDR3 nucleotides read TGTGCCAGCAGCTTACAGGGATTGGACACCGGGGAGCTGTTTTTT.

The chain is built from TRBV28 and TRBJ2-5, with D perhaps given as TRBD1 or TRBD2 (5 bases each). CDR1 MDHEN and CDR2 SYDVKM come from the germline V gene. V was shortened by 5 bases and J by 3 bases, with 13 bases between the two germline ends. The CDR3 contains 14 residues. The CDR3 DNA follows: TGTGCCAGCAGTCCCTCGGGGCCTGAAGAGACCCAGTACTTC. Translating it yields CASSPSGPEETQYF. The entire variable domain, with the rest obtained from reference TRBV28 and TRBJ2-5, is as follows: DVKVTQSSRYLVKRTGEKVFLECVQDMDHENMFWYRQDPGLGLRLIYFSYDVKMKEKGDIPEGYSVSREKKERFSLILESASTNQTSMYLCASSPSGPEETQYFGPGTRLLVL.

The chain couples TRBV2 to TRBJ2-3; D is unresolved. V shed 6 bases and J shed 2 bases, with 15 bases lying between them. The CDR3 has 15 amino acids. Germline lookup yields CDR1 SNHLY and CDR2 FYNNEI. The CDR3 DNA follows: TGTGCCAGCAGACTGGCGTGGGATAACACAGATACGCAGTATTTT. Amino acid sequence: CASRLAWDNTDTQYF.